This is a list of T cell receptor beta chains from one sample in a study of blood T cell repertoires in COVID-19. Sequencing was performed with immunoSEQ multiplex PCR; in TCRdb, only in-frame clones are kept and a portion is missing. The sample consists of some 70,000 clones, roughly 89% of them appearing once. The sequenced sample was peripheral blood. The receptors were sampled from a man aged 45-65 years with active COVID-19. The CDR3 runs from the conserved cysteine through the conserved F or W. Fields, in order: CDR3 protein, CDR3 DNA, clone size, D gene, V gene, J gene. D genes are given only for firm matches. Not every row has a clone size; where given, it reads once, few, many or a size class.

CDR3: CASTGSRHNEQFF
DNA: TGTGCCAGTACAGGTTCCCGCCACAATGAGCAGTTCTTC
size: NA
D: NA
V: TRBV19
J: TRBJ2-1

CDR3: CASSFTSGGTGELFF
DNA: TGTGCCAGCAGTTTCACGTCAGGGGGCACCGGGGAGCTGTTTTTT
size: NA
D: TRBD1
V: TRBV3-1/TRBV3-2
J: TRBJ2-2

CDR3: CASSVDVRETQYF
DNA: TGTGCCAGCAGCGTAGATGTTAGAGAGACCCAGTACTTC
size: once
D: NA
V: TRBV9
J: TRBJ2-5

CDR3: CASSNRDRGQGNSPLHF
DNA: TGTGCCAGTAGTAACCGGGACAGGGGGCAGGGGAATTCACCCCTCCACTTT
size: NA
D: TRBD1
V: TRBV19
J: TRBJ1-6

CDR3: CASSSGTGGQETQYF
DNA: TGCGCCAGCAGCTCAGGGACAGGGGGACAAGAGACCCAGTACTTC
size: NA
D: TRBD1
V: TRBV5-1
J: TRBJ2-5

CDR3: CASSSQVSDTQYF
DNA: TGTGCCAGCAGCTCCCAGGTATCAGATACGCAGTATTTT
size: NA
D: NA
V: TRBV7-7
J: TRBJ2-3

CDR3: CASSEGLRSSYNSPLHF
DNA: TGTGCCAGCAGTGAGGGACTGAGGAGCTCCTATAATTCACCCCTCCACTTT
size: NA
D: NA
V: TRBV9
J: TRBJ1-6

CDR3: CASSLLVGYEQYF
DNA: TGCGCCAGCAGCTTGTTGGTCGGCTACGAGCAGTACTTC
size: NA
D: NA
V: TRBV5-1
J: TRBJ2-7

CDR3: CASSLGTGNEQFF
DNA: TGTGCCAGCAGCCTTGGGACAGGCAATGAGCAGTTCTTC
size: NA
D: TRBD1
V: TRBV5-4
J: TRBJ2-1

CDR3: CASSQGPSGAGSTYEQYF
DNA: TGTGCCAGCAGCCAAGGCCCCTCGGGTGCGGGCAGTACCTACGAGCAGTACTTC
size: NA
D: NA
V: TRBV14
J: TRBJ2-7

CDR3: CAISDSTGTGNSPLHF
DNA: TGTGCCATCAGTGACTCTACCGGGACAGGGAATTCACCCCTCCACTTT
size: NA
D: TRBD1
V: TRBV10-3
J: TRBJ1-6

CDR3: CASSGTGGGTDTQYF
DNA: TGCGCCAGCAGCGGGACAGGGGGTGGGACAGATACGCAGTATTTT
size: NA
D: TRBD1
V: TRBV5-1
J: TRBJ2-3

CDR3: CASSLGTGGAYEQYF
DNA: TGTGCCAGCAGCCTTGGGACAGGGGGCGCGTACGAGCAGTACTTC
size: NA
D: TRBD1
V: TRBV3-1/TRBV3-2
J: TRBJ2-7

CDR3: CASSVGTGNEQYF
DNA: TGTGCCAGCAGTGTCGGGACAGGGAACGAGCAGTACTTC
size: once
D: TRBD1
V: TRBV9
J: TRBJ2-7

CDR3: CASSTGGEDTQYF
DNA: TGTGCCAGCAGTACAGGGGGGGAAGATACGCAGTATTTT
size: once
D: NA
V: TRBV9
J: TRBJ2-3